The T cell receptor (beta chain) under discussion was sequenced for a study of T cell responses to AZD1222 COVID-19 vaccine. Whole-study results and caveats: Baseline serostatus was positive in only a handful of AZD1222 recipients. The study found Spike-specific TCR breadth and depth rose after two AZD1222 doses. Among the donors, most were white British and more were female, and clonal diversity was possibly underestimated. Along spike, vaccine-associated CD4 TCRs were found throughout, with dominance at 160-218 and 743-854.

The V segment lost 3 bases and the J segment 2 bases; nucleotides outside the gene matches: 6. Germline assignment: CDR1 MNHEY and CDR2 SMNVEV (reference sequence). This CDR3 has 17 amino acids. In regard to this clone: Its specificity is not known.

Assay: immunoSEQ multiplex PCR; the TCRdb copy retains only in-frame clones and omits some. The sample lists about 57,000 clones, approximately 86% occurring once. The input for sequencing was peripheral blood, taken on day 0 of AZD1222 vaccination. The V gene is TRBV27, the J gene TRBJ2-3; the match to TRBD2 covers 12 bases. The sequence derives from an adult in good health. CDR3 bases: TGTGCCAGCAGTTTCGCTAGCGGGAGGGGACTCACAGATACGCAGTATTTT. Its protein product is CASSFASGRGLTDTQYF.